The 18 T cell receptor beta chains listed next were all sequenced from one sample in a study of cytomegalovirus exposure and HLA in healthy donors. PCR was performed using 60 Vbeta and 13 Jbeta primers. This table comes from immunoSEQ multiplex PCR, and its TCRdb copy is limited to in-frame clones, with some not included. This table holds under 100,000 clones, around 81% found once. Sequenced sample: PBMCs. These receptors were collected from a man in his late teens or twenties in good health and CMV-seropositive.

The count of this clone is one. The DNA for the CDR3 is TGTGCCAGCAGGAGGAACACCGGGGAGCTGTTTTTT. It encodes CASRRNTGELFF. V usage is TRBV5-6 and J usage is TRBJ2-2, with no clear D. This CDR3 region has 12 residues. Germline CDR1 reads SGHDT; CDR2 reads YYEEEE. The V end lost 5 bases, the J end lost 1 base, and 3 bases lay between the germline ends.

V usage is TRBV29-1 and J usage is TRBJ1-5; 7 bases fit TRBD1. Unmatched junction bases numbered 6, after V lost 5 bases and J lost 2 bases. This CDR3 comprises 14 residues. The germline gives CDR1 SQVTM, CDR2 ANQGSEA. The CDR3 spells CSVTTGWRNQPQHF. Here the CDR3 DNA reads TGCAGCGTTACGACAGGGTGGCGCAATCAGCCCCAGCATTTT.

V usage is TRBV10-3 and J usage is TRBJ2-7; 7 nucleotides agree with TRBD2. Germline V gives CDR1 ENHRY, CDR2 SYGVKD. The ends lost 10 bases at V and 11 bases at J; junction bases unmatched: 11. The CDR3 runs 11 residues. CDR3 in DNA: TGTGCCAACCCCCGCCCCCGGGAGGAGTACTTC. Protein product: CANPRPREEYF.

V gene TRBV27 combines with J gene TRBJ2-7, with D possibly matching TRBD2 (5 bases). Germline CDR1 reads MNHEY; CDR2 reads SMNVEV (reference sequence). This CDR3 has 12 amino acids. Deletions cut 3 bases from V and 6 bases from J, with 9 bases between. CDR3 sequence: CASSFGGFEQYF. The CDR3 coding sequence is TGTGCCAGCAGTTTCGGAGGTTTCGAGCAGTACTTC.

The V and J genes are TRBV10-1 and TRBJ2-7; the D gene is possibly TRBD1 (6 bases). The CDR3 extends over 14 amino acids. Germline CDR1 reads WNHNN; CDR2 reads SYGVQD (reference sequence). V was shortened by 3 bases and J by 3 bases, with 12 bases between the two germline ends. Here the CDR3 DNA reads TGCGCCAGCAGTGAAGGGGACACCCTCTACGAGCAGTACTTC. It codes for CASSEGDTLYEQYF.

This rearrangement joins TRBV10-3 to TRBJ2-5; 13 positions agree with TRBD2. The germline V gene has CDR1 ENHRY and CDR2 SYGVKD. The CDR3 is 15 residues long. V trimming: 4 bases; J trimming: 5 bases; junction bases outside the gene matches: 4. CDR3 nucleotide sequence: TGTGCCATCAGTGTACTAGCGGGAGGGTCGGAGACCCAGTACTTC. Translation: CAISVLAGGSETQYF.

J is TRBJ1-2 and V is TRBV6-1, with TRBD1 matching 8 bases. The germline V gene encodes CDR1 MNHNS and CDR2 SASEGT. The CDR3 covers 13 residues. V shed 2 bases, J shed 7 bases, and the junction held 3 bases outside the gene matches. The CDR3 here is CASSERTGFGYTF. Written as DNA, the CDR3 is TGTGCCAGCAGTGAAAGGACAGGGTTTGGCTACACCTTC.

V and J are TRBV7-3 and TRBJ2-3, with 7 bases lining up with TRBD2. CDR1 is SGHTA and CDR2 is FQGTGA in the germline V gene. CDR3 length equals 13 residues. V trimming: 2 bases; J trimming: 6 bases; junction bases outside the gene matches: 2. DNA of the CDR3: TGTGCCAGCAGCTTACCAGCGGGGGATACGCAGTATTTT. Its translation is CASSLPAGDTQYF.

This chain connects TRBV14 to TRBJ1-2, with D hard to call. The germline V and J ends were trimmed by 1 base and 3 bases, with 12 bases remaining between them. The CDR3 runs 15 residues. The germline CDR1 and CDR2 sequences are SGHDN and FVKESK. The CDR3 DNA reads TGTGCCAGCAGCCAAGTGGCCGGACTCTACTATGGCTACACCTTC. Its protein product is CASSQVAGLYYGYTF.

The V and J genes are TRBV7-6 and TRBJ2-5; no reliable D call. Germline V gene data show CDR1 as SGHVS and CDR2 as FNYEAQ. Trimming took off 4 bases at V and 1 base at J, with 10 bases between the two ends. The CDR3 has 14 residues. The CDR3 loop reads CASSYRGSQETQYF. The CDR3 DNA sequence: TGTGCCAGCAGCTACCGAGGTAGCCAAGAGACCCAGTACTTC.

The CDR3, as DNA: TGTGCCAGCAGCTTAGAAGGGACAGGGACCAATTCACCCCTCCACTTT. Translating it yields CASSLEGTGTNSPLHF. The V and J genes are TRBV11-2 and TRBJ1-6; 9 positions agree with TRBD1. Trimming removed 0 bases from V and 7 bases from J; junction bases left unmatched: 4. The CDR3 runs to 16 residues. The germline gives CDR1 SGHAT, CDR2 FQNNGV.

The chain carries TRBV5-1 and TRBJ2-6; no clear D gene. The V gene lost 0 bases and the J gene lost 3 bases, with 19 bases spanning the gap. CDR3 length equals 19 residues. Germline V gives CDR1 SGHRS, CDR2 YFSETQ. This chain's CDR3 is CASSLGTKSEMRGANVLTF. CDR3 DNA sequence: TGCGCCAGCAGCTTGGGAACCAAGAGCGAGATGCGTGGGGCCAACGTCCTGACTTTC.

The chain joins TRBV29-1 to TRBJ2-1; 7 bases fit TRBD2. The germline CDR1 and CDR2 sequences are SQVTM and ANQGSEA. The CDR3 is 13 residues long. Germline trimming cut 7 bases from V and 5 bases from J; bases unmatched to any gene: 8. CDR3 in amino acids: CSANRDYDNEQFF. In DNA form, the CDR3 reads TGCAGCGCCAACCGGGACTATGACAATGAGCAGTTCTTC.

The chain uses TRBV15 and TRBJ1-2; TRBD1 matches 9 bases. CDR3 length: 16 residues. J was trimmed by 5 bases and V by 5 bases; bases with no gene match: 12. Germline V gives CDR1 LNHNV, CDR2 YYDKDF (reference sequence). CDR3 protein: CATSGRDRASAYGYTF. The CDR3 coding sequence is TGTGCCACCAGCGGACGGGACAGGGCCTCTGCTTATGGCTACACCTTC.

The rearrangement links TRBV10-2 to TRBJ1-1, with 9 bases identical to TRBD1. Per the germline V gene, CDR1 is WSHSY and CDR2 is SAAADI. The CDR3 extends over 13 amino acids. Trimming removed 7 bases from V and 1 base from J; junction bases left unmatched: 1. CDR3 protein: CASTGQGNTEAFF. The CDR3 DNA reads TGCGCCAGCACGGGACAGGGGAACACTGAAGCTTTCTTT.

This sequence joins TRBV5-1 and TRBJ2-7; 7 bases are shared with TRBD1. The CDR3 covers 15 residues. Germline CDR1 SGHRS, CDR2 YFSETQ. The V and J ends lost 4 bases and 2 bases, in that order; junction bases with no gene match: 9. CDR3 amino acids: CASSERQGRTYEQYF. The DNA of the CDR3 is TGCGCCAGCAGCGAACGACAGGGAAGGACCTACGAGCAGTACTTC.

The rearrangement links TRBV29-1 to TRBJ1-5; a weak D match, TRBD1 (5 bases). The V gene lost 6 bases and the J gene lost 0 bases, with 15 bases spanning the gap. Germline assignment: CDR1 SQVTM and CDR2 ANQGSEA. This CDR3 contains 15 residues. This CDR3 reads CSVLPGGDSNQPQHF. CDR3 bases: TGCAGCGTACTCCCGGGGGGAGATAGCAATCAGCCCCAGCATTTT.

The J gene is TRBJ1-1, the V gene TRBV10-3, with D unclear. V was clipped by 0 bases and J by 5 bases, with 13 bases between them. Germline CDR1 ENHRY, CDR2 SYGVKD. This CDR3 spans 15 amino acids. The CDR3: CAISESEGWKTEAFF. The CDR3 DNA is TGTGCCATCAGTGAGTCTGAGGGTTGGAAGACTGAAGCTTTCTTT.